The clone carrying this T cell receptor (beta chain) was detected ten times or more. Unique molecular identifiers tagged every individual TCR cDNA molecule. TCRdb processed the 5' RACE reads anew with MiXCR; each CDR3 protein has one entry. The sample shows tens of thousands of distinct CDR3 sequences, about 10% of them seen only once. This entry is derived from a study of spatial heterogeneity in lung cancer. The overall study: Among detected sequences, beta-chain ones consistently exceeded alpha-chain ones in number.

This CDR3 has 13 amino acids. Between the trimmed V and J ends, which lost 2 bases and 5 bases, there was a span of 8 bases. Germline V gene lookup returns CDR1 MNHEY and CDR2 SMNVEV (reference sequence). As for time point: sample taken at primary tumor resection. Whole RNA obtained from tumor, nontumor lung or frozen PBMC underwent sequencing without sorting. The donors comprised about 69 untreated early-stage non-small cell lung cancer patients. The sequencing used PBMCs, collected at surgery. The source is a female donor with early-stage non-small cell lung cancer. The chain combines TRBV27 with TRBJ2-3; D uncertain. As DNA, the CDR3 is TGTGCCAGCAGTTTAGGCCAGCAAGATACGCAGTATTTT. Translation gives CASSLGQQDTQYF.